What follows are 18 T cell receptor beta chains derived from one specimen sequenced in a study of blood T cell repertoires in COVID-19. The table came from immunoSEQ multiplex PCR; TCRdb's copy has only in-frame clones and leaves some out. The sample has 250,000 to 300,000 clones, roughly 85% seen once. Sequencing was done on a sample of peripheral blood. The source is a man aged 50-59 years with active or convalescent COVID-19.

The V gene is TRBV5-6, the J gene TRBJ1-1; perhaps TRBD1 as D (6 bases). Germline CDR1 SGHDT, CDR2 YYEEEE. V gave up 9 bases and J gave up 4 bases, with 22 bases separating them. This CDR3 spans 15 amino acids. The CDR3 nucleotides are TGTGCCACCAATCGTGGGAGGGGGTCCGGCACTGAAGCTTTCTTT. It translates to CATNRGRGSGTEAFF.

The chain carries TRBV5-1 and TRBJ2-3; 10 nucleotides line up with TRBD2. The junction had 16 bases not matched to a gene; V was cut back by 4 bases and J by 5 bases. CDR1 is SGHRS, CDR2 YFSETQ, per germline. The CDR3 consists of 18 residues. The CDR3 DNA follows: TGCGCCAGCAGCCTCGGACTAGCGGTACCATCACACAGAGATACGCAGTATTTT. Its protein product is CASSLGLAVPSHRDTQYF.

The chain carries TRBV6-5 and TRBJ1-5; 7 bases line up with TRBD1. The CDR3 loop spans 15 amino acids. Germline CDR1 reads MNHEY; CDR2 reads SVGAGI. The junction had 6 bases not matched to a gene; V was cut back by 7 bases and J by 0 bases. CDR3 in amino acids: CASIWTGNSNQPQHF. The CDR3, as DNA: TGTGCCAGCATTTGGACAGGCAATAGCAATCAGCCCCAGCATTTT.

V usage is TRBV5-6 and J usage is TRBJ1-5, with D uncertain. Trimming left V 0 bases short and J 3 bases short, with 19 bases between. The CDR3 sequence is 18 residues long. Germline CDR1 SGHDT, CDR2 YYEEEE. The CDR3 region is CASSLGRRDNELNQPQHF. The CDR3 nucleotides are TGTGCCAGCAGCTTGGGGAGGAGAGATAACGAACTCAATCAGCCCCAGCATTTT.

This chain's CDR3 is CASSRPGQGAYEQYF. The DNA of the CDR3 is TGTGCCAGCAGCAGACCGGGACAGGGGGCCTACGAGCAGTACTTC. The chain combines TRBV6-5 with TRBJ2-7; TRBD1 aligns across 11 bases. CDR1 and CDR2 from the germline V gene are MNHEY and SVGAGI. Trimming removed 6 bases from V and 2 bases from J; junction bases left unmatched: 6. CDR3 length: 15 residues.

This sequence joins TRBV2 and TRBJ1-2; 8 nucleotides align to TRBD1. The CDR3 length is 15 residues. Trimming removed 7 bases from V and 5 bases from J; junction bases left unmatched: 12. CDR1 SNHLY and CDR2 FYNNEI come from the germline V gene. The CDR3 spells CASTRSQGVEYGYTF. CDR3 DNA sequence: TGTGCCAGCACCAGATCACAGGGGGTTGAGTATGGCTACACCTTC.

The chain joins TRBV28 to TRBJ1-2; a weak D match, TRBD1 (5 bases). The CDR3 is 14 residues long. Germline CDR1 and CDR2: MDHEN and SYDVKM. V was trimmed by 5 bases and J by 2 bases, leaving 12 bases between them. The CDR3 region has the DNA TGTGCCAGCAGTCTTCAGACAGTGAACTATGGCTACACCTTC. Its translation is CASSLQTVNYGYTF.

The chain recombines TRBV4-2 with TRBJ1-1; a weak D match, TRBD1 (5 bases). This CDR3 has 15 residues. The germline CDR1 and CDR2 sequences are LGHNA and YNFKEQ. V was clipped by 0 bases and J by 1 base, with 9 bases between them. The CDR3 bases are TGTGCCAGCAGCCAAGAGGGACTTCAGAACACTGAAGCTTTCTTT. Protein: CASSQEGLQNTEAFF.

The chain has TRBV29-1 and TRBJ1-1; 9 bases are shared with TRBD1. With 7 bases clipped from V and 6 bases from J, the junction kept 12 bases outside the gene matches. The germline V gene encodes CDR1 SQVTM and CDR2 ANQGSEA. The CDR3 is made up of 14 amino acids. CDR3 nucleotides: TGCAGCGCCCGATTGAACAGGGGGCTCGCTGAAGCTTTCTTT. Translating it yields CSARLNRGLAEAFF.

V is TRBV9 and J is TRBJ1-3, with 9 nucleotides matching TRBD1. The CDR3 runs 16 residues. V was clipped by 4 bases and J by 2 bases; unmatched bases: 7. Germline lookup yields CDR1 SGDLS and CDR2 YYNGEE. This chain's CDR3 is CASSTPGTGTGNTIYF. The CDR3 DNA sequence: TGTGCCAGCAGCACCCCCGGGACAGGGACTGGAAACACCATATATTTT.

This chain connects TRBV5-8 to TRBJ1-3; perhaps TRBD1 as D (5 bases). CDR1 and CDR2 (germline): SGHTS, YDEGEE. CDR3 length equals 16 residues. V was clipped by 6 bases and J by 0 bases, with 16 bases between them. The DNA of the CDR3 is TGTGCCAGCACGAGGGGAGGGAGTTCCTCTGGAAACACCATATATTTT. Encoded protein: CASTRGGSSSGNTIYF.

V gene TRBV27 combines with J gene TRBJ1-2; 7 positions agree with TRBD1. Germline V gives CDR1 MNHEY, CDR2 SMNVEV (reference sequence). V shed 6 bases and J 0 bases; nucleotides not matched to a gene: 7. The CDR3 sequence is 15 residues long. The CDR3 loop reads CASRGTVLANYGYTF. CDR3 bases: TGTGCCAGCAGAGGGACAGTCCTAGCTAACTATGGCTACACCTTC.

This clone was seen just once. This sample also contains other DNA sequences that code for the same CDR3. The chain links TRBV3-1 (or the pseudogene TRBV3-2) to TRBJ2-7, with TRBD2 matching 7 bases. The germline V gene encodes CDR1 LGHDT and CDR2 YNNKEL (reference sequence). The CDR3 has 17 amino acids. Trimming took 4 bases from V and 6 from J; bases not matched to a gene: 18. The CDR3 loop reads CASSPYTTGTMPGEQYF. The CDR3 bases are TGTGCCAGCAGCCCCTATACCACCGGGACTATGCCGGGCGAGCAGTACTTC.

About this clone: The junction and the germline gene differ at one end; a read error may be behind it. The chain couples TRBV10-3 to TRBJ2-1; 14 bases line up with TRBD2. This CDR3 comprises 18 residues. Germline-derived CDR1 and CDR2 are ENHRY and SYGVKD. The CDR3 sequence: CAMSAGLAGDNGDNEQFF. In DNA form, the CDR3 reads TGTGCCATGAGTGCGGGACTAGCGGGAGATAATGGCGACAATGAGCAGTTCTTC.

The chain combines TRBV5-1 with TRBJ2-1; TRBD1 is a possible D gene (5 bases). From germline, CDR1 is SGHRS and CDR2 YFSETQ. The CDR3 has 13 amino acids. V dropped 3 bases and J dropped 7 bases, with 11 bases sitting between them. CDR3 nucleotide sequence: TGCGCCAGCAGCTCCGGACACCTTAATGAGCAGTTCTTC. As protein: CASSSGHLNEQFF.

This chain connects TRBV7-9 to TRBJ1-6, with D tentatively TRBD1 (5 bases). This CDR3 has 16 residues. V was clipped by 5 bases and J by 7 bases, with 18 bases between them. Germline assignment: CDR1 SEHNR and CDR2 FQNEAQ (reference sequence). The CDR3 sequence: CASSLWAGRHNSPLHF. Here the CDR3 DNA reads TGTGCCAGCAGCCTTTGGGCGGGACGGCACAATTCACCCCTCCACTTT.

The J gene is TRBJ2-7, the V gene TRBV6-2 or TRBV6-3, with 9 bases matching TRBD1. Trimming removed 6 bases from V and 2 bases from J; junction bases left unmatched: 8. The CDR3 contains 15 residues. Germline CDR1 is MNHEY and CDR2 is SVGEGT. The CDR3 here is CASSLTGTGTYEQYF. The CDR3 nucleotides read TGTGCCAGCAGCCTAACCGGGACAGGGACCTACGAGCAGTACTTC.

The chain links TRBV18 to TRBJ1-2; perhaps TRBD1 as D (6 bases). V shed 5 bases and J shed 8 bases, with 24 bases lying between them. This CDR3 is built from 16 residues. Germline assignment: CDR1 KGHSH and CDR2 LQKENI. The CDR3 sequence is CASSSDRQANQRGYTF. CDR3 DNA sequence: TGTGCCAGCTCATCGGACCGACAGGCGAACCAAAGGGGCTACACCTTC.